Shown below are 29 T cell receptor beta chains from a single sample sequenced in a study of T cells in Graves' hyperthyroidism and ophthalmopathy. TCR beta CDR3 regions were amplified from RNA transcripts. During a first-round RT-PCR of the TCR CDR3, the HTBI primer set was used. TCRdb reanalysed the multiplex PCR reads using MiXCR and keeps one entry per CDR3 protein. This table holds hundreds of thousands of distinct CDR3 sequences, around 21% found once. What was sequenced was blood. Receptors were obtained from a man aged 30 to 39 with Graves' ophthalmopathy.

This clonotype was counted only a few times. The rearrangement joins TRBV3-1 to TRBJ2-7; no clear D. Between the trimmed V and J ends, which lost 0 bases and 6 bases, there was a span of 6 bases. Germline-derived CDR1 and CDR2 are LGHDT and YNNKEL (reference sequence). The CDR3 contains 12 residues. CDR3 in DNA: TGTGCCAGCAGCCAAGATGGGTTCGAGCAGTACTTC. This gives the protein CASSQDGFEQYF.

This clonotype was seen a handful of times. The chain uses TRBV12-3 or TRBV12-4 and TRBJ2-7; D is ambiguous. V was shortened by 6 bases and J by 3 bases, with 9 bases between the two germline ends. The CDR3 spans 12 residues. This chain's CDR3 is CASSSDDYEQYF. CDR3 sequence (DNA): TGTGCCAGCAGCTCAGACGACTACGAGCAGTACTTC.

There are many counts of this clonotype. The chain combines TRBV11-2 with TRBJ2-1; D possibly matches TRBD1 or TRBD2 (6 bases each). The CDR3 runs to 14 residues. Germline V gene data show CDR1 as SGHAT and CDR2 as FQNNGV. Trimming shortened V by 1 base and J by 7 bases, and 11 bases separated the two germline ends. CDR3 coding DNA: TGTGCCAGCAGCTTAGCCCGGGGGCGGAATGAGCAGTTCTTC. Its translation: CASSLARGRNEQFF. The variable domain in full, with the rest retrieved from reference TRBV11-2 and TRBJ2-1, is EAGVAQSPRYKIIEKRQSVAFWCNPISGHATLYWYQQILGQGPKLLIQFQNNGVVDDSQLPKDRFSAERLKGVDSTLKIQPAKLEDSAVYLCASSLARGRNEQFFGPGTRLTVL.

The chain uses TRBV19 and TRBJ1-1, with unresolved D. This CDR3 comprises 13 residues. Germline V lookup: CDR1 LNHDA, CDR2 SQIVND (reference sequence). Deletions cut 5 bases from V and 3 bases from J, with 10 bases between. This CDR3 is CASSPPPHTEAFF. The CDR3, as DNA: TGTGCCAGTAGTCCTCCCCCCCACACTGAAGCTTTCTTT. Variable domain in full (rest from reference TRBV19 and TRBJ1-1): DGGITQSPKYLFRKEGQNVTLSCEQNLNHDAMYWYRQDPGQGLRLIYYSQIVNDFQKGDIAEGYSVSREKKESFPLTVTSAQKNPTAFYLCASSPPPHTEAFFGQGTRLTVV.

This clonotype was counted only a few times. This sequence joins TRBV3-1 and TRBJ2-5; possible D gene TRBD2, 5 bases. Trimming shortened V by 0 bases and J by 4 bases, and 15 bases separated the two germline ends. Per the germline V gene, CDR1 is LGHDT and CDR2 is YNNKEL (reference sequence). This CDR3 comprises 16 residues. The chain's CDR3 is CASSQDPAGPGETQYF. As DNA, the CDR3 is TGTGCCAGCAGCCAAGATCCGGCGGGTCCGGGAGAGACCCAGTACTTC.

This clonotype was recorded at least ten times. The chain joins TRBV5-5 to TRBJ2-3; 11 nucleotides align to TRBD1. V lost 2 bases, J lost 5 bases, and 7 bases stayed unmatched. Germline V CDR1 and CDR2: SGHKS, YYEKEE (reference sequence). The CDR3 covers 16 residues. The CDR3 spells CASSFGQGAIGDTQYF. The CDR3 coding sequence is TGTGCCAGCAGCTTCGGACAGGGGGCGATTGGAGATACGCAGTATTTT. Full variable domain (rest looked up from reference TRBV5-5 and TRBJ2-3): DAGVTQSPTHLIKTRGQQVTLRCSPISGHKSVSWYQQVLGQGPQFIFQYYEKEERGRGNFPDRFSARQFPNYSSELNVNALLLGDSALYLCASSFGQGAIGDTQYFGPGTRLTVL.

This clonotype was seen only a few times. The V and J genes are TRBV28 and TRBJ2-5, with 8 positions matching TRBD1. V shed 6 bases and J 5 bases; nucleotides not matched to a gene: 14. Germline V gives CDR1 MDHEN, CDR2 SYDVKM. The CDR3 consists of 16 residues. The CDR3 DNA sequence: TGTGCCAGCAGCGGTGCCGGGACAGGTGGATGGGAGACCCAGTACTTC. Protein sequence: CASSGAGTGGWETQYF.

In this sample, this clonotype turned up a few times. The gene calls are TRBV4-1 and TRBJ1-5; D unclear. Trimming cost V 0 bases and J 3 bases, with 12 bases left between them. Germline CDR1 and CDR2: MGHRA and YSYEKL. The CDR3 sequence is 16 residues long. The CDR3 region has the DNA TGCGCCAGCAGCCAAGATGTGGTCGAAGTCAATCAGCCCCAGCATTTT. Its translation is CASSQDVVEVNQPQHF.

This clonotype was counted between two and nine times. This rearrangement joins TRBV20-1 to TRBJ2-7; 8 bases line up with TRBD1. Per the germline V gene, CDR1 is DFQATT and CDR2 is SNEGSKA (reference sequence). The V and J ends lost 6 bases and 7 bases, in that order; junction bases with no gene match: 14. The CDR3 runs 14 residues. CDR3 amino acids: CSAPDPAGGYEQYF. The DNA of the CDR3 is TGCAGTGCACCCGACCCCGCAGGGGGCTATGAGCAGTACTTC.

The rearrangement links TRBV20-1 to TRBJ2-3; D unclear. Looked up from germline, CDR1 is DFQATT and CDR2 is SNEGSKA (reference sequence). V was shortened by 4 bases and J by 0 bases, with 11 bases between the two germline ends. This CDR3 is 14 amino acids long. CDR3: CSATRGSSTDTQYF. The CDR3 coding sequence is TGCAGTGCTACAAGAGGATCTAGCACAGATACGCAGTATTTT.

The chain couples TRBV11-3 to TRBJ2-2; D might be TRBD1 (6 bases). V dropped 2 bases and J dropped 6 bases, with 13 bases sitting between them. CDR1 and CDR2 (germline): SGHNT, YENEEA. There are 15 residues in the CDR3. CDR3 loop: CASSLRGSSPGELFF. For the CDR3, the DNA is TGTGCCAGCAGCTTAAGGGGGAGTTCCCCCGGGGAGCTGTTTTTT.

This clonotype has at least ten counts. The V gene is TRBV28, the J gene TRBJ2-1, with D uncertain. Germline assignment: CDR1 MDHEN and CDR2 SYDVKM. This CDR3 has 10 residues. V lost 7 bases and J lost 8, with 6 bases in between. The CDR3 DNA is TGTGCCAGCACAGGCTATGAGCAGTTCTTC. Its translation: CASTGYEQFF.

The rearrangement joins TRBV12-3 or TRBV12-4 to TRBJ1-1; D is undetermined. The V and J ends lost 3 bases and 2 bases respectively, with 10 bases between them. The CDR3 is made up of 14 amino acids. CDR3 loop: CASSLWQTNTEAFF. The CDR3 DNA reads TGTGCCAGCAGTTTGTGGCAGACTAACACTGAAGCTTTCTTT.

This clonotype was detected only once. The V and J genes are TRBV11-2 and TRBJ1-2; D might be TRBD1 (5 bases). Trimming pared 5 bases from V and 7 bases from J, leaving 14 bases between. The CDR3 totals 13 residues. Per the germline V gene, CDR1 is SGHAT and CDR2 is FQNNGV. This CDR3 is CASSQESGSGYTF. The CDR3 bases are TGTGCCAGCAGCCAGGAATCAGGGAGTGGCTACACCTTC.

V is TRBV30 and J is TRBJ1-1; a possible D gene is TRBD1 (6 bases). Germline lookup yields CDR1 GTSNPN and CDR2 SVGIG (reference sequence). The V end was cut by 4 bases, the J end by 7 bases, with 13 bases between. The CDR3 covers 12 residues. The CDR3 protein is CAWTITGFEAFF. The CDR3 nucleotides read TGTGCCTGGACCATTACAGGGTTTGAAGCTTTCTTT. The variable domain in full, completed from reference TRBV30 and TRBJ1-1, reads SQTIHQWPATLVQPVGSPLSLECTVEGTSNPNLYWYRQAAGRGLQLLFYSVGIGQISSEVPQNLSASRPQDRQFILSSKKLLLSDSGFYLCAWTITGFEAFFGQGTRLTVV.

The chain combines TRBV20-1 with TRBJ1-4, with D possibly TRBD1 on 5 matching bases. V lost 1 base, J lost 7 bases, and 19 bases lay in between. This CDR3 contains 16 residues. CDR1 is DFQATT, CDR2 SNEGSKA, per germline (reference sequence). The CDR3 coding sequence is TGCAGTGCTAGAGTTACAGGCAGCAGCGCGAGTGAAAAACTGTTTTTT. Translating it yields CSARVTGSSASEKLFF.

This chain links TRBV5-1 with TRBJ1-2, with D possibly matching TRBD1 (6 bases). The CDR3 is 14 amino acids. The germline CDR1 and CDR2 sequences are SGHRS and YFSETQ. Trimming took 3 bases from V and 6 from J, leaving 15 bases between them. Here the CDR3 reads CASSYRTAEHGYTF. CDR3 coding DNA: TGCGCCAGCAGCTATCGGACAGCAGAACATGGCTACACCTTC. The complete variable domain, with remaining parts taken from reference TRBV5-1 and TRBJ1-2, reads KAGVTQTPRYLIKTRGQQVTLSCSPISGHRSVSWYQQTPGQGLQFLFEYFSETQRNKGNFPGRFSGRQFSNSRSEMNVSTLELGDSALYLCASSYRTAEHGYTFGSGTRLTVV.

This clonotype has just a few counts. This sequence joins TRBV7-3 and TRBJ2-1; 10 positions match TRBD2. Looked up from germline, CDR1 is SGHTA and CDR2 is FQGTGA. The V gene end was trimmed by 8 bases and the J gene end by 8 bases; junction bases not matched to a gene: 15. The CDR3 spans 16 residues. For the CDR3, the DNA is TGTGCCAGCTCAATGATATCTAGCGGGAGAGGCCATGAGCAGTTCTTC. This codes for CASSMISSGRGHEQFF.

This clonotype appeared a few times. This sequence joins TRBV20-1 and TRBJ1-3, with 7 bases lining up with TRBD1. Per germline, CDR1 DFQATT and CDR2 SNEGSKA (reference sequence). This CDR3 region has 14 residues. After removal of 6 bases from V and 4 bases from J, the junction contained 9 bases not matched to a gene. DNA for the CDR3: TGCAGTGCGGCTAAGACAGGGAAAGGAAACACCATATATTTT. Residues: CSAAKTGKGNTIYF.

This clonotype was counted many times. The chain's CDR3 is CASSPDPYEQYF. As DNA, the CDR3 is TGTGCCAGCAGCCCGGACCCCTACGAGCAGTACTTC. This chain joins TRBV11-2 and TRBJ2-7; D gene unclear. This CDR3 region has 12 residues. Germline loops: CDR1 SGHAT, CDR2 FQNNGV. V was pared by 5 bases and J by 2 bases, with 7 bases between. Combining the CDR3 with reference TRBV11-2 and TRBJ2-7 gives the whole variable domain EAGVAQSPRYKIIEKRQSVAFWCNPISGHATLYWYQQILGQGPKLLIQFQNNGVVDDSQLPKDRFSAERLKGVDSTLKIQPAKLEDSAVYLCASSPDPYEQYFGPGTRLTVT.

V usage is TRBV6-1 and J usage is TRBJ2-2, with 8 positions matching TRBD2. Germline CDR1 reads MNHNS; CDR2 reads SASEGT. V was pared by 0 bases and J by 6 bases, with 3 bases of the junction left unmatched. The CDR3 is 15 amino acids. The CDR3 reads CASSEAPAGAGELFF. As DNA, the CDR3 is TGTGCCAGCAGTGAAGCCCCAGCGGGAGCCGGGGAGCTGTTTTTT.

In its sample, this clonotype was seen a few times. The chain couples TRBV10-2 to TRBJ1-5, with a weak D call TRBD1 (5 bases). CDR3 length equals 13 residues. Germline-derived CDR1 and CDR2 are WSHSY and SAAADI. V lost 4 bases, J lost 4 bases, and 8 bases lay in between. The CDR3 sequence is CASSGQWNQPQHF. The CDR3 DNA reads as TGCGCCAGCAGTGGACAGTGGAATCAGCCCCAGCATTTT.

V is TRBV27 and J is TRBJ2-1; 9 bases are a match to TRBD2. The DNA end lines up better with TRBJ2-7; the J call may be wrong. CDR1 MNHEY and CDR2 SMNVEV come from the germline V gene (reference sequence). The CDR3 runs to 15 residues. This CDR3 reads CASSLAGGPYNEQYF. As DNA, the CDR3 is TGTGCCAGCAGTTTAGCGGGAGGGCCCTACAATGAGCAGTACTTC.

The chain couples TRBV7-9 to TRBJ1-1, with D possibly being TRBD1 (5 bases). The V gene lost 5 bases and the J gene lost 1 base, with 11 bases spanning the gap. CDR3 length: 14 residues. Germline V gene sequence: CDR1 SEHNR, CDR2 FQNEAQ (reference sequence). CDR3 sequence (DNA): TGTGCCAGCAGCCATTGGAGGGGGAACACTGAAGCTTTCTTT. As protein: CASSHWRGNTEAFF.

The rearrangement links TRBV15 to TRBJ2-3, with 8 nucleotides matching TRBD1. Germline V gene data show CDR1 as LNHNV and CDR2 as YYDKDF (reference sequence). CDR3 size: 17 residues. V gave up 5 bases and J gave up 2 bases; unmatched junction bases: 12. The chain's CDR3 is CATSLELSGGDTDTQYF. The CDR3 region has the DNA TGTGCCACCAGCCTAGAGTTGTCAGGGGGCGACACAGATACGCAGTATTTT.

This clonotype was counted between two and nine times. V is TRBV9 and J is TRBJ2-3; 7 bases are a match to TRBD2. V lost 4 bases and J lost 2; bases outside the gene matches: 10. The CDR3 length is 16 residues. Germline values: CDR1 SGDLS, CDR2 YYNGEE. The CDR3 here is CASSSRGGSNTDTQYF. The CDR3 DNA reads TGTGCCAGCAGCTCAAGGGGAGGGAGTAACACAGATACGCAGTATTTT.

The rearrangement joins TRBV5-1 to TRBJ2-1; 8 bases are a match to TRBD2. The germline V gene encodes CDR1 SGHRS and CDR2 YFSETQ. With 4 bases clipped from V and 4 bases from J, the junction kept 13 bases outside the gene matches. The CDR3 totals 17 residues. CDR3 region: CASSRAGAPSQYNEQFF. CDR3 in DNA: TGCGCCAGCAGCCGAGCGGGAGCCCCCAGTCAGTACAATGAGCAGTTCTTC.

Only a few counts were recorded for this clonotype. V and J are TRBV4-1 and TRBJ2-7, with D possibly matching TRBD2 (6 bases). Trimming shortened V by 1 base and J by 6 bases, and 16 bases separated the two germline ends. The CDR3 contains 15 residues. Germline assignment: CDR1 MGHRA and CDR2 YSYEKL. Here the CDR3 reads CASSQAGLMGSEQYF. CDR3 nucleotide sequence: TGCGCCAGCAGCCAAGCGGGACTTATGGGTTCCGAGCAGTACTTC.

Only a few counts were recorded for this clonotype. This sequence joins TRBV28 and TRBJ2-7; 9 positions match TRBD1. V lost 2 bases and J lost 6; bases outside the gene matches: 11. Looked up from germline, CDR1 is MDHEN and CDR2 is SYDVKM. This CDR3 has 16 residues. This CDR3 reads CASSLRGGTGLFEQYF. Here the CDR3 DNA reads TGTGCCAGCAGTTTAAGGGGCGGGACAGGGTTGTTCGAGCAGTACTTC.